This TCR beta chain was found in a study of identical twins. Findings and limits, study-wide: Insertions ran lower in abundant cord blood beta clonotypes, though not in memory repertoires.

The germline V and J ends were trimmed by 4 bases and 1 base, with 14 bases remaining between them. Per the germline V gene, CDR1 is MNHEY and CDR2 is SVGAGI. The CDR3 length is 17 residues. Template switching added a universal primer site, and cDNA bore unique molecular identifiers. Via MiXCR, TCRdb re-called the 5' RACE reads, giving one row per CDR3 protein. The sample holds 640,000 or so distinct CDR3 sequences, around 6% seen once. Worth noting for this clonotype: Its target is not known.

The TCR was taken from a man between 18 and 35 years old in good health. V gene TRBV6-5 combines with J gene TRBJ2-6; D is possibly TRBD2 (5 bases). The sequenced sample was naive T cells sorted from blood. DNA of the CDR3: TGTGCCAGCAGTTGGAGGCCCTCACCTTCTGGGGCCAACGTCCTGACTTTC. Protein: CASSWRPSPSGANVLTF.